This T cell receptor (beta chain) was recorded in a study of blood T cell repertoires in COVID-19. For the study at large: Whether acute or convalescent, the COVID-19 samples came from the United States, Italy and Spain. Nucleic acid was either cDNA or gDNA, and it came from T cells, B-cell-depleted T cells, or PBMCs.

Original handling: Estimated nucleated cell counts came from reference gene primer amplification. Profiled with immunoSEQ multiplex PCR; TCRdb holds only in-frame clones, not every one. V and J calls and clone size are copied from that table; D and trimming were computed from the DNA. The data contain under 150,000 clones, about 80% of them singletons. Germline CDR1 reads SNHLY; CDR2 reads FYNNEI. The V end was cut by 9 bases, the J end by 8 bases, with 11 bases between. CDR3 size: 11 residues. This TCR came from a man in his 70s with active or convalescent COVID-19. Sample: peripheral blood. The V call is TRBV2, the J call TRBJ2-1, with D possibly matching TRBD1 (5 bases). CDR3 loop: CASGRGDEQFF. The CDR3 DNA is TGTGCCAGTGGTAGGGGTGATGAGCAGTTCTTC.